This record concerns one TCR beta chain sequence. The data belong to a study of CD8 T cells in Susac syndrome. In germline, CDR1 is PRHDT, CDR2 FYEKMQ (reference sequence). CDR3 length equals 15 residues. The J segment lost 4 bases and the V segment lost 3 bases, leaving 0 bases of the junction unmatched. The study sequenced TCR beta in blood CD8+ and CD4+ T cells. Negative isolation was used for CD8+ and CD4+ T cells and FACS enrichment for TEMRA cells. Reverse transcription of about 0.45 to 1 ug RNA was performed with random hexamers. MiXCR was run by TCRdb on the immunoSEQ multiplex PCR reads, yielding one entry per CDR3 protein. This sample has about 85,000 distinct CDR3 sequences, with approximately 95% found just once.

The TCR sequence derives from a human donor with Susac syndrome. Material: CD8+ T cells from PBMCs. The rearrangement links TRBV13 to TRBJ2-3; TRBD2 matches at 14 bases. CDR3 protein: CASSLGLAGADTQYF. The CDR3 nucleotides read TGTGCCAGCAGCTTGGGACTAGCGGGAGCAGATACGCAGTATTTT.